The 20 T cell receptor beta chains given below trace back to one sample, sequenced in a study of T cell repertoires in cytomegalovirus infection. What these receptors recognize is not known. TCRdb re-called the reads with MiXCR, one entry per CDR3 protein. The sample lists nearly 70,000 distinct CDR3 sequences; 20% to 25% were seen once. Sample: PBMCs, sequenced either directly or after in vitro stimulation (not recorded which). These receptors were taken from a human donor in good health (CMV status not recorded). Some clones in this sample may be carry-over from other donors' samples.

This chain connects TRBV5-1 to TRBJ2-3; the D gene is possibly TRBD1 (7 bases). V was trimmed by 2 bases and J by 4 bases, leaving 14 bases between them. From germline, CDR1 is SGHRS and CDR2 YFSETQ. CDR3 length: 15 amino acids. The CDR3 nucleotides read TGCGCCAGCAGCTTTCAGGGGGGCCGGGCAGATACGCAGTATTTT. This sequence encodes CASSFQGGRADTQYF.

There are a few counts of this clonotype. V and J are TRBV19 and TRBJ2-5; the match to TRBD1 covers 8 bases. V shed 3 bases, J shed 4 bases, and the junction held 10 bases outside the gene matches. Looked up from germline, CDR1 is LNHDA and CDR2 is SQIVND (reference sequence). This CDR3 region has 16 residues. The CDR3 DNA follows: TGTGCCAGTAGTATCGGTGGTCCAGGGGGCCGAGAGACCCAGTACTTC. It translates to CASSIGGPGGRETQYF.

This clonotype was recorded a few times. The gene calls are TRBV7-3 and TRBJ2-1; no definite D call. From germline, CDR1 is SGHTA and CDR2 FQGTGA. The germline V and J ends were trimmed by 5 bases and 5 bases, with 16 bases remaining between them. The CDR3 length is 15 residues. In nucleotides, the CDR3 is TGTGCCAGCAGCCCTACGAGCTCAATTAACAATGAGCAGTTCTTC. It is translated as CASSPTSSINNEQFF.

The gene calls are TRBV19 and TRBJ1-2; D not resolved. Germline V CDR1 and CDR2: LNHDA, SQIVND (reference sequence). Trimming removed 1 base at V and 2 bases at J, with 2 bases between. The CDR3 runs 12 residues. The chain's CDR3 is CASSIANYGYTF. CDR3 bases: TGTGCCAGTAGTATAGCCAACTATGGCTACACCTTC. Based on the CDR3 plus reference TRBV19 and TRBJ1-2, the full variable domain is DGGITQSPKYLFRKEGQNVTLSCEQNLNHDAMYWYRQDPGQGLRLIYYSQIVNDFQKGDIAEGYSVSREKKESFPLTVTSAQKNPTAFYLCASSIANYGYTFGSGTRLTVV.

This clonotype was observed many times. The CDR3 region has the DNA TGTGCCAGCAGCGCGGGACAGGGGTTTGGTTTGAAACTGTTTTTT. This translates into CASSAGQGFGLKLFF. The chain links TRBV7-2 to TRBJ1-4; 10 positions agree with TRBD1. The germline gives CDR1 SGHTA, CDR2 FQGNSA. This CDR3 spans 15 amino acids. V shed 5 bases, J shed 11 bases, and the junction held 11 bases outside the gene matches.

The chain uses TRBV7-9 and TRBJ2-7, with TRBD1 matching 7 bases. After removal of 6 bases from V and 0 bases from J, the junction contained 2 bases not matched to a gene. The CDR3 length is 13 residues. The germline V gene encodes CDR1 SEHNR and CDR2 FQNEAQ (reference sequence). Written as DNA, the CDR3 is TGTGCCAGCAGACGGGACAGCTCCTACGAGCAGTACTTC. It yields the protein CASRRDSSYEQYF. The complete variable domain, with remaining parts taken from reference TRBV7-9 and TRBJ2-7, reads DTGVSQNPRHKITKRGQNVTFRCDPISEHNRLYWYRQTLGQGPEFLTYFQNEAQLEKSRLLSDRFSAERPKGSFSTLEIQRTEQGDSAMYLCASRRDSSYEQYFGPGTRLTVT.

This clonotype has ten or more counts. The rearrangement links TRBV7-8 to TRBJ2-2, with no clear D. With 1 base removed from V and 3 bases from J, the gap between germline ends came to 21 bases. Germline CDR1 is SGHVS and CDR2 is FQNEAQ. This CDR3 spans 19 amino acids. The CDR3 bases are TGTGCCAGCAGCTTAGAACAGTTGAGGCGTAGCACAGACACCGGGGAGCTGTTTTTT. Protein product: CASSLEQLRRSTDTGELFF.

This clonotype was counted ten times or more. The chain uses TRBV7-2 and TRBJ2-5, with 12 bases lining up with TRBD1. CDR3 length: 14 residues. Trimming took 6 bases from V and 4 from J; bases not matched to a gene: 3. Germline lookup yields CDR1 SGHTA and CDR2 FQGNSA. CDR3 region: CASRPGQGAETQYF. In nucleotides, the CDR3 is TGTGCCAGCAGACCGGGACAGGGGGCAGAGACCCAGTACTTC.

V usage is TRBV5-6 and J usage is TRBJ2-1; a possible D gene is TRBD1 (6 bases). CDR3 length equals 14 residues. From germline, CDR1 is SGHDT and CDR2 YYEEEE. Trimming left V 0 bases short and J 9 bases short, with 13 bases between. In DNA, the CDR3 is TGTGCCAGCAGCTTGGGACTACAGGGTGTTGAGCAGTTCTTC. The encoded protein is CASSLGLQGVEQFF.

Only a few counts were recorded for this clonotype. V usage is TRBV10-3 and J usage is TRBJ2-3; 7 nucleotides agree with TRBD2. The CDR3 consists of 13 residues. The junction had 5 bases not matched to a gene; V was cut back by 7 bases and J by 4 bases. Germline V lookup: CDR1 ENHRY, CDR2 SYGVKD. The DNA of the CDR3 is TGTGCCATCAACGGCGGGAGTGCAGATACGCAGTATTTT. It yields the protein CAINGGSADTQYF.

There are a few counts of this clonotype. CDR3 region: CASSRGLGTTGELFF. Here the CDR3 DNA reads TGTGCCAGCAGTCGGGGACTAGGCACCACCGGGGAGCTGTTTTTT. V and J are TRBV6-2 or TRBV6-3 and TRBJ2-2; 8 bases are shared with TRBD2. The CDR3 length is 15 residues. Germline loops: CDR1 MNHEY, CDR2 SVGEGT. With V trimmed by 5 bases and J by 4 bases, 6 bases remained unmatched.

This clonotype turned up a few times. This sequence joins TRBV4-1 and TRBJ2-1; D not resolved. This CDR3 contains 12 residues. Germline CDR1 MGHRA, CDR2 YSYEKL. With 3 bases removed from V and 6 bases from J, the gap between germline ends came to 6 bases. Written as DNA, the CDR3 is TGCGCCAGCAGCCATCCCTTCAATGAGCAGTTCTTC. This gives the protein CASSHPFNEQFF.

The genes are TRBV27 and TRBJ1-6; no firm D call. This CDR3 is built from 18 residues. From germline, CDR1 is MNHEY and CDR2 SMNVEV (reference sequence). V dropped 0 bases and J dropped 9 bases, with 21 bases sitting between them. The CDR3 bases are TGTGCCAGCAGTTTATCGGCCGGGCTTAGGAGACTTAGTTCACCCCTCCACTTT. It specifies CASSLSAGLRRLSSPLHF.

This clonotype was recorded a few times. The junction departs from germline at one end; a sequencing error may be responsible. The chain is built from TRBV7-2 and TRBJ2-5; D is undetermined. Per germline, CDR1 SGHTA and CDR2 FQGNSA. The CDR3 is made up of 14 amino acids. The CDR3: CASSPRTDGKTRYF. The CDR3 DNA sequence: TGTGCCAGCAGCCCTCGGACCGACGGAAAGACCCGGTACTTC.

This clonotype occurred a few times. V gene TRBV7-6 combines with J gene TRBJ2-3; 8 nucleotides align to TRBD1. This CDR3 has 16 amino acids. The V segment lost 6 bases and the J segment 2 bases; nucleotides outside the gene matches: 10. In germline, CDR1 is SGHVS, CDR2 FNYEAQ. The CDR3 DNA follows: TGTGCCAGCAGACCGAGACAGGGGCCGGACACAGATACGCAGTATTTT. Translation: CASRPRQGPDTDTQYF.

This clonotype was recorded only once. This chain joins TRBV15 and TRBJ1-2; no reliable D call. Germline lookup yields CDR1 LNHNV and CDR2 YYDKDF (reference sequence). The V end lost 4 bases, the J end lost 1 base, and 7 bases lay between the germline ends. The CDR3 contains 13 residues. For the CDR3, the DNA is TGTGCCACCAGCACCTTTAATAACTATGGCTACACCTTC. This gives the protein CATSTFNNYGYTF. The whole variable domain, filled in from reference TRBV15 and TRBJ1-2, reads DAMVIQNPRYQVTQFGKPVTLSCSQTLNHNVMYWYQQKSSQAPKLLFHYYDKDFNNEADTPDNFQSRRPNTSFCFLDIRSPGLGDTAMYLCATSTFNNYGYTFGSGTRLTVV.

This chain connects TRBV5-6 to TRBJ1-2, with D possibly TRBD1 on 6 matching bases. V lost 3 bases and J lost 5, with 17 bases in between. This CDR3 is 15 amino acids long. Per germline, CDR1 SGHDT and CDR2 YYEEEE. Written as DNA, the CDR3 is TGTGCCAGCAGCTCGGGTGGCGGCAGGGGTTATGGCTACACCTTC. Encoded protein: CASSSGGGRGYGYTF. The full variable domain, with the rest looked up from reference TRBV5-6 and TRBJ1-2, is DAGVTQSPTHLIKTRGQQVTLRCSPKSGHDTVSWYQQALGQGPQFIFQYYEEEERQRGNFPDRFSGHQFPNYSSELNVNALLLGDSALYLCASSSGGGRGYGYTFGSGTRLTVV.

Many counts were recorded for this clonotype. The V gene is TRBV7-2, the J gene TRBJ2-7, with unresolved D. V was trimmed by 2 bases and J by 5 bases, leaving 10 bases between them. CDR1 is SGHTA, CDR2 FQGNSA, per germline. This CDR3 has 13 amino acids. This CDR3 reads CASSLYVSDEQYF. The CDR3 region has the DNA TGTGCCAGCAGCTTATATGTCAGTGACGAGCAGTACTTC.

This clonotype occurred a few times. The chain uses TRBV29-1 and TRBJ2-1, with 7 positions matching TRBD2. With V trimmed by 7 bases and J by 4 bases, 7 bases remained unmatched. This CDR3 has 13 amino acids. The germline V gene encodes CDR1 SQVTM and CDR2 ANQGSEA. The CDR3 coding sequence is TGCAGCGGGGAGCGGGACCGTTACAATGAGCAGTTCTTC. This translates into CSGERDRYNEQFF.

This clonotype was counted only a few times. This sequence joins TRBV4-1 and TRBJ1-1; D is ambiguous. CDR3 size: 15 residues. Germline CDR1 reads MGHRA; CDR2 reads YSYEKL. With 0 bases removed from V and 3 bases from J, the gap between germline ends came to 11 bases. The DNA of the CDR3 is TGCGCCAGCAGCCAAGAGGTAGGGCGGGACACTGAAGCTTTCTTT. Its translation: CASSQEVGRDTEAFF.